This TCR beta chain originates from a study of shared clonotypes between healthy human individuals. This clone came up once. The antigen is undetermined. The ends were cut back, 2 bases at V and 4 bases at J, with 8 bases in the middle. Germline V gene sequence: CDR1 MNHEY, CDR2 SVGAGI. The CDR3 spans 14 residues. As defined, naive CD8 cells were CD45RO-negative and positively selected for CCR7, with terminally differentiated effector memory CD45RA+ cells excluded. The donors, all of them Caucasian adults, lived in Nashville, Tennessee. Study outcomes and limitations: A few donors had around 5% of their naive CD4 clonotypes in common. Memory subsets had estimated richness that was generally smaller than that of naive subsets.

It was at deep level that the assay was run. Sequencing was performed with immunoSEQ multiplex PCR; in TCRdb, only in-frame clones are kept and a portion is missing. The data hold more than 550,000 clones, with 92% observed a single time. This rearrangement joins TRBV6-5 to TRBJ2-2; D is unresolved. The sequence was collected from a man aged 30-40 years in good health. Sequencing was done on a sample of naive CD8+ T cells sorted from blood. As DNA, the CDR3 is TGTGCCAGCAGTTACACGGACGCCACCGGGGAGCTGTTTTTT. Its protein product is CASSYTDATGELFF.